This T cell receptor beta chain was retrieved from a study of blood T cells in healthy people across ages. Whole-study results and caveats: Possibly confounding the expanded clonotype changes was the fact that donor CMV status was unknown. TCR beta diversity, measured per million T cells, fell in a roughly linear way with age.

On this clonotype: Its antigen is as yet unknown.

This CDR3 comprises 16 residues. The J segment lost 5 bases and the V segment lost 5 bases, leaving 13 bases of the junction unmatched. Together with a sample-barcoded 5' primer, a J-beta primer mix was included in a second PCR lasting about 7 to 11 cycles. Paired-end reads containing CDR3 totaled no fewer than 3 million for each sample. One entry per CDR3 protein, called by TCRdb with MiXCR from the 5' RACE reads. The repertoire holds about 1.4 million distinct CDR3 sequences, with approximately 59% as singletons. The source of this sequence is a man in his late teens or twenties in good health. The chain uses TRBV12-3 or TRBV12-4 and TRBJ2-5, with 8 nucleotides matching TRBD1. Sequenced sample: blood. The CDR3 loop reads CASSPLWTGTEETQYF. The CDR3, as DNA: TGTGCCAGCAGTCCCCTTTGGACAGGGACGGAGGAGACCCAGTACTTC.